This T cell receptor beta chain was captured in a study of cytomegalovirus exposure and HLA in healthy donors. Study findings and constraints: Altogether, 150 to 200 TCR beta chains were recorded as cytomegalovirus-associated. According to an earlier analysis, most TCR beta V segments yielded productive rearrangements about 90% or about 30% of the time. Later findings reportedly placed an Asian-associated ancestry cluster below the approximately 670-donor mean for N-insertions.

Concerning this clone: The antigen remains undetermined.

Germline lookup yields CDR1 KGHSH and CDR2 LQKENI. The CDR3 runs to 14 residues. The ends were cut back, 3 bases at V and 5 bases at J, with 13 bases in the middle. PCR involved 60 Vbeta and 13 Jbeta primers. Sequenced by immunoSEQ multiplex PCR; TCRdb stores in-frame clones only, minus some. Of around 100,000 clones in the sample, around 82% are singletons; the top ten hold around 5.2%. The V gene is TRBV18, the J gene TRBJ1-1; D is possibly TRBD1 (6 bases). The clonotype originates from a man in his forties in good health and CMV-seropositive. Sequenced material: PBMCs. For the CDR3, the DNA is TGTGCCAGCTCACCTAGGGGGGGCCGGACTGAAGCTTTCTTT. It codes for CASSPRGGRTEAFF.